The T cell receptor (beta chain) described here comes from a study of CD8 T cells in Susac syndrome. Germline CDR1 reads DFQATT; CDR2 reads SNEGSKA (reference sequence). V dropped 1 base and J dropped 5; count of bases not matched to a gene: 4. CDR3 length: 14 residues. Random hexamers were used to reverse transcribe the RNA input (about 0.45 to 1 ug). One entry per CDR3 protein, called by TCRdb with MiXCR from the immunoSEQ multiplex PCR reads. The repertoire has about 240,000 distinct CDR3 sequences, 90% to 97% of them found once; the top ten carry about 0.095%. The chain is built from TRBV20-1 and TRBJ2-2; 7 bases fit TRBD2. This receptor was obtained from a human donor with Susac syndrome. The sequencing sample was made of CD4+ T cells from PBMCs. The CDR3 protein is CSARVSGGTGELFF. Here the CDR3 DNA reads TGCAGTGCTAGAGTCTCGGGGGGTACCGGGGAGCTGTTTTTT.